Listed below are T cell receptor beta chains from one sample, sequenced in a study of blood T cell repertoires in COVID-19. Libraries were prepared by immunoSEQ multiplex PCR; TCRdb keeps only in-frame clonotypes and omits some of them. The sample records approximately 400,000 clones, 88% being singletons. Sequencing was carried out using peripheral blood. These receptors were obtained from a woman between 50 and 59 years old with COVID-19, enrolled during active disease. CDR3s include the opening cysteine and the closing phenylalanine or tryptophan. A D gene is named only where the DNA matches it firmly.

TRBV5-5	TRBJ2-2	NA	CASSLNPWNSLTGELFF
TRBV7-9	TRBJ1-4	TRBD1	CASSSQGAWEKLFF
TRBV3-1/TRBV3-2	TRBJ2-3	TRBD2	CASSRKPTGGGFTDTQYF
TRBV9	TRBJ1-4	TRBD1	CASSPLDRASSNEKLFF
TRBV7-4	TRBJ2-1	TRBD2	CASSCQRGGRWDEQFF
TRBV9	TRBJ2-1	NA	CASSVDGQYNEQFF
TRBV6-2/TRBV6-3	TRBJ2-3	NA	CASSYGQDWTDTQYF
TRBV6-5	TRBJ2-1	TRBD1	CASRPPTGAYNEQFF
TRBV21-1	TRBJ2-2	NA	CASISRGGENCSGELFF
TRBV5-5	TRBJ2-3	NA	CASSLAGVGDTQYF
TRBV4-1	TRBJ1-2	TRBD1	CASSQTGGPYGYTF
TRBV9	TRBJ2-5	TRBD2	CASSVGAGGRETQYF
TRBV30	TRBJ1-2	TRBD1	CAWKGQGVIYGYTF
TRBV4-1	TRBJ2-1	TRBD2	CASSHPGGGNEQFF
TRBV5-4	TRBJ1-3	NA	CASTPDISGNTIYF